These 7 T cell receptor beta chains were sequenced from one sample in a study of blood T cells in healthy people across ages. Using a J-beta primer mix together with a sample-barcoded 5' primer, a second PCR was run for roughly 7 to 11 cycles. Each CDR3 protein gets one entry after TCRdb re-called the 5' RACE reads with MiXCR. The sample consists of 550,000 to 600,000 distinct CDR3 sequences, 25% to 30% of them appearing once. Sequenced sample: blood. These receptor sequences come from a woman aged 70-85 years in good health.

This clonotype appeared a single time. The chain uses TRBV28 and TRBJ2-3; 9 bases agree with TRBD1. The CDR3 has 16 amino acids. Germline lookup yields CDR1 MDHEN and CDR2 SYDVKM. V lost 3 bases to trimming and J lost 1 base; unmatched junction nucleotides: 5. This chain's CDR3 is CASSFPQGAGTDTQYF. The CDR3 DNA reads TGTGCCAGCAGTTTTCCACAGGGGGCTGGCACAGATACGCAGTATTTT.

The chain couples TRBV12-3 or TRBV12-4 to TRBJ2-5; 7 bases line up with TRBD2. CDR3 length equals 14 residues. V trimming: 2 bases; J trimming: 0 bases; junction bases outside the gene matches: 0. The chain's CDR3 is CASSLTSDQETQYF. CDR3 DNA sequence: TGTGCCAGCAGTTTAACTAGCGACCAAGAGACCCAGTACTTC.

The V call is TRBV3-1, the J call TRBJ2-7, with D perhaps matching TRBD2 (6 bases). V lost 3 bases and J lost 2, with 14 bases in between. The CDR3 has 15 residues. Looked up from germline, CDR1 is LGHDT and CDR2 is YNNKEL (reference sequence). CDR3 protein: CASSQFGDLTYEQYF. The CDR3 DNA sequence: TGTGCCAGCAGCCAGTTCGGGGACTTGACCTACGAGCAGTACTTC.

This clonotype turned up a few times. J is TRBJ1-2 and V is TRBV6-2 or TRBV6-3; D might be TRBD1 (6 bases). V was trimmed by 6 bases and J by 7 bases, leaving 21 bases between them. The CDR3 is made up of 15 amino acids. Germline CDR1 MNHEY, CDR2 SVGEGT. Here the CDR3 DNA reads TGTGCCAGCAGGATCCAGGGGAGCCCTTTTGGTGGCTACACCTTC. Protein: CASRIQGSPFGGYTF.

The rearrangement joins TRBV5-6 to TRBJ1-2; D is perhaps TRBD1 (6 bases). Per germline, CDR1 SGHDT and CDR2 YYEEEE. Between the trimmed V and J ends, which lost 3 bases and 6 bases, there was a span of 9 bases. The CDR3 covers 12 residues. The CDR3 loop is CASSSNRDGYTF. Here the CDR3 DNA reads TGTGCCAGCAGCTCCAACAGGGATGGCTACACCTTC.

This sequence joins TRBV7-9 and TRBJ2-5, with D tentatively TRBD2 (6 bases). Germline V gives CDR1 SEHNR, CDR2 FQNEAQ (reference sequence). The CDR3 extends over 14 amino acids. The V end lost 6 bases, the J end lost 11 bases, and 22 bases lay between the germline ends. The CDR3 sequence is CASRSTRDLGEQYF. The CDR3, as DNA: TGTGCCAGCAGGTCCACACGGGACTTGGGGGAGCAGTACTTC. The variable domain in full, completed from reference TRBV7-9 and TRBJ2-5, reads DTGVSQNPRHKITKRGQNVTFRCDPISEHNRLYWYRQTLGQGPEFLTYFQNEAQLEKSRLLSDRFSAERPKGSFSTLEIQRTEQGDSAMYLCASRSTRDLGEQYFGPGTRLLVL.

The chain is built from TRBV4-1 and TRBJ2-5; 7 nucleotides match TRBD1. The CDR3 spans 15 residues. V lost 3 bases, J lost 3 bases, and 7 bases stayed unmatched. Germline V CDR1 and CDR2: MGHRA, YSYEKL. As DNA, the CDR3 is TGCGCCAGCAGCCAGCCTGACAGGGTAGAAGAGACCCAGTACTTC. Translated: CASSQPDRVEETQYF.